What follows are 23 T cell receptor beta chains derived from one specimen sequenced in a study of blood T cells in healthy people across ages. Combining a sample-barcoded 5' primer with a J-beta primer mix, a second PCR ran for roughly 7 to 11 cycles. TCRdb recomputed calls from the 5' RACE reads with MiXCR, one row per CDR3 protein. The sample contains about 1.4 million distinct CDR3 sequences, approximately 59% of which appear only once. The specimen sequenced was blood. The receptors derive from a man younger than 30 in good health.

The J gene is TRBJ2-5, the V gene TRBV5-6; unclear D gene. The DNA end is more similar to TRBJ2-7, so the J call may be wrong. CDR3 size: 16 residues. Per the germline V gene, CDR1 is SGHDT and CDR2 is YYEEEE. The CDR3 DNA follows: TGTGCCAGCAGCAGGTCCAAACTTTCCAACCCCTACGAGCAGTACTTC. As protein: CASSRSKLSNPYEQYF.

The CDR3 DNA reads TGTGCCACCAGTGACCAGAGAGTAGGAGAGACCCAGTACTTC. It specifies CATSDQRVGETQYF. The V gene is TRBV24-1, the J gene TRBJ2-5, with D hard to call. V lost 4 bases, J lost 4 bases, and 12 bases lay in between. This CDR3 comprises 14 residues. Germline loops: CDR1 KGHDR, CDR2 SFDVKD.

CDR3 residues: CASSLWASAHTGELFF. In nucleotides, the CDR3 is TGTGCCAGCAGCTTGTGGGCTAGCGCTCATACCGGGGAGCTGTTTTTT. The rearrangement links TRBV5-6 to TRBJ2-2; D perhaps matches TRBD2 (6 bases). The CDR3 has 16 residues. Germline V gene lookup returns CDR1 SGHDT and CDR2 YYEEEE. V dropped 1 base and J dropped 5 bases, with 15 bases sitting between them.

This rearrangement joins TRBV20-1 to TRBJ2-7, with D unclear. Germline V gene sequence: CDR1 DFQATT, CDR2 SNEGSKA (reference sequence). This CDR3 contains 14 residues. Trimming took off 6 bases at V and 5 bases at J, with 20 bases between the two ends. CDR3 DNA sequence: TGCAGTGCGCTGCTGGGAACAAACGCGCACGAGCAGTACTTC. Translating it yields CSALLGTNAHEQYF.

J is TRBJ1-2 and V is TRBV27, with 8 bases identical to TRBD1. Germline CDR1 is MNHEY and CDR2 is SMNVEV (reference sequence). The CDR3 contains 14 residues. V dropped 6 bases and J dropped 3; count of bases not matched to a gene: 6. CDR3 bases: TGTGCCAGCAGCCCACAGGGGGTCGACTATGGCTACACCTTC. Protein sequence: CASSPQGVDYGYTF.

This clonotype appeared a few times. CDR3 coding DNA: TGTGCCAGCAGCTCTTACAGGGGACCCTCCTACGAGCAGTACTTC. It yields the protein CASSSYRGPSYEQYF. The chain uses TRBV27 and TRBJ2-7, with 7 bases matching TRBD1. Per the germline V gene, CDR1 is MNHEY and CDR2 is SMNVEV (reference sequence). The length of the CDR3 is 15 residues. The trim removed 6 bases at V and 0 bases at J, leaving 8 bases unmatched.

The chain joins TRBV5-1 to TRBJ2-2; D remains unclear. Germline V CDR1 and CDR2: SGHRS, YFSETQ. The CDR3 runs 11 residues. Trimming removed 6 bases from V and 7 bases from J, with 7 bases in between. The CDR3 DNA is TGCGCCAGCACCGTAGGCGGGGAGCTGTTTTTT. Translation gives CASTVGGELFF.

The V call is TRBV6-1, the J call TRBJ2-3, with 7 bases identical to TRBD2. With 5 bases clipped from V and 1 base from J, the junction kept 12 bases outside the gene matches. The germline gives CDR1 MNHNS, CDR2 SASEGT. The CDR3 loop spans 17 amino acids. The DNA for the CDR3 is TGTGCCAGCAGTCCCACCTTAACGGGAGGCCGCACAGATACGCAGTATTTT. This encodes CASSPTLTGGRTDTQYF.

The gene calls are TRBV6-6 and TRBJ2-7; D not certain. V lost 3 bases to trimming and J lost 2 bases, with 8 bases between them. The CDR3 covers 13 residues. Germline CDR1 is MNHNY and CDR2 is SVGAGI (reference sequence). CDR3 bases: TGTGCCAGCAGTTATATCCAAGCCTACGAGCAGTACTTC. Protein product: CASSYIQAYEQYF.

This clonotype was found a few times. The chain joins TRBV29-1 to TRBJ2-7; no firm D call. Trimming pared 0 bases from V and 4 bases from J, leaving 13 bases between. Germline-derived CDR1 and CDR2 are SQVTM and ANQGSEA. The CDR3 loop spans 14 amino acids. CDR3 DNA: TGCAGCGTTGAAGATAGAAGGGTAGGGTACGAGCAGTACTTC. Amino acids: CSVEDRRVGYEQYF.

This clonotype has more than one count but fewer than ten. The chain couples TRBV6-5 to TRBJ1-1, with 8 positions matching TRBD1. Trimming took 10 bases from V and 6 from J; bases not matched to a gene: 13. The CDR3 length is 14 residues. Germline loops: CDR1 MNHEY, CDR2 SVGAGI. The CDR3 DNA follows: TGTGCCACCCGTCTAGGACAGGGCGTCCCTGAAGCTTTCTTT. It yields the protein CATRLGQGVPEAFF.

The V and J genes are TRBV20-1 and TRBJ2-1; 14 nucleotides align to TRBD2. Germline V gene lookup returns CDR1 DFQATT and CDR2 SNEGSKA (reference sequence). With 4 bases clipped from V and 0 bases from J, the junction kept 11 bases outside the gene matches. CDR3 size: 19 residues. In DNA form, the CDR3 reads TGCAGTGCTATCGGGGGACTAGCGGGAGCTCTTGGCTCCTACAATGAGCAGTTCTTC. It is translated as CSAIGGLAGALGSYNEQFF.

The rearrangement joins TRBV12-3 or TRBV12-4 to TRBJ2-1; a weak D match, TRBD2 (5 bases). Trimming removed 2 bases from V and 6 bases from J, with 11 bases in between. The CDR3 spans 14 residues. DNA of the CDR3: TGTGCCAGCAGTTTACCGCCCCGGGGCAATGAGCAGTTCTTC. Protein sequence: CASSLPPRGNEQFF.

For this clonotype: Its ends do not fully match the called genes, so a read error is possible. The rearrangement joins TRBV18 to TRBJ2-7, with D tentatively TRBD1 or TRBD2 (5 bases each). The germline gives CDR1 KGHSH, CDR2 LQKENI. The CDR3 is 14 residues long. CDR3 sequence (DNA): TGTGCCAGCTCACCACTTGGGACCCTCTACGAACAGTACTTC. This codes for CASSPLGTLYEQYF.

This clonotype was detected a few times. The CDR3 region has the DNA TGTGCCAGCAGTCAGACGGGAATCGAAAAACTGTTTTTT. It codes for CASSQTGIEKLFF. The chain employs TRBV12-3 or TRBV12-4 and TRBJ1-4; no reliable D call. The V gene lost 5 bases and the J gene lost 8 bases, with 12 bases spanning the gap. The CDR3 totals 13 residues.

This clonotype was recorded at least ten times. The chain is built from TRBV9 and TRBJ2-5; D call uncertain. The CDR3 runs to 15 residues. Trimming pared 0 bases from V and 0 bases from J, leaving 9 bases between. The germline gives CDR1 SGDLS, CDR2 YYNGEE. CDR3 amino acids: CASSVGSAYQETQYF. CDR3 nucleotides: TGTGCCAGCAGCGTAGGATCGGCGTACCAAGAGACCCAGTACTTC. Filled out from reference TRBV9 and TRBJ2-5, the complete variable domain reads DSGVTQTPKHLITATGQRVTLRCSPRSGDLSVYWYQQSLDQGLQFLIQYYNGEERAKGNILERFSAQQFPDLHSELNLSSLELGDSALYFCASSVGSAYQETQYFGPGTRLLVL.

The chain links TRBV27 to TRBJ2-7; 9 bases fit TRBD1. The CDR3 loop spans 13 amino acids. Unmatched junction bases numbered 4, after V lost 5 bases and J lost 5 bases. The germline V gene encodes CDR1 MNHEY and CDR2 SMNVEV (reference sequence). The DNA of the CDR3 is TGTGCCAGCAGTGTACAGGGGGCCGACGAGCAGTACTTC. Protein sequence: CASSVQGADEQYF.

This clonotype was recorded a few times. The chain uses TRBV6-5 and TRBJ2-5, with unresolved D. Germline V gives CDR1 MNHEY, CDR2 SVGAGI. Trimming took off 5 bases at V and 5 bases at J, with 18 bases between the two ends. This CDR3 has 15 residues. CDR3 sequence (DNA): TGTGCCAGCAGTCCAGGTTCCATCCCGCATGAGACCCAGTACTTC. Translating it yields CASSPGSIPHETQYF.

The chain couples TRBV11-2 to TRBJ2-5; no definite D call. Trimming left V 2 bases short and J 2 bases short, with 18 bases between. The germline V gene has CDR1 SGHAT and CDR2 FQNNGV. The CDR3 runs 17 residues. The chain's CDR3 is CASSLLLSVSGQETQYF. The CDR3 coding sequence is TGTGCCAGCAGCTTATTGTTGTCCGTCTCAGGACAAGAGACCCAGTACTTC. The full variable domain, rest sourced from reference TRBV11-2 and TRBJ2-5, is EAGVAQSPRYKIIEKRQSVAFWCNPISGHATLYWYQQILGQGPKLLIQFQNNGVVDDSQLPKDRFSAERLKGVDSTLKIQPAKLEDSAVYLCASSLLLSVSGQETQYFGPGTRLLVL.

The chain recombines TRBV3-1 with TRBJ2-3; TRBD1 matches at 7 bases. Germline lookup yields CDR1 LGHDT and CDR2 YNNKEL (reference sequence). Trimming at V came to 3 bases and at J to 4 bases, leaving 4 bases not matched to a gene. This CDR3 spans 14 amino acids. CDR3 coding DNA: TGTGCCAGCAGCCAGAGACAGGGATCAGATACGCAGTATTTT. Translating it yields CASSQRQGSDTQYF.

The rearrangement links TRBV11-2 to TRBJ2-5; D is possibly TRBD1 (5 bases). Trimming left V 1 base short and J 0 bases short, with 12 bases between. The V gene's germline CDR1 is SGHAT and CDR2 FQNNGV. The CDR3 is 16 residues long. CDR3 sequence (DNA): TGTGCCAGCAGCTTAGGCCCCTACAGGTACCAAGAGACCCAGTACTTC. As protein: CASSLGPYRYQETQYF.

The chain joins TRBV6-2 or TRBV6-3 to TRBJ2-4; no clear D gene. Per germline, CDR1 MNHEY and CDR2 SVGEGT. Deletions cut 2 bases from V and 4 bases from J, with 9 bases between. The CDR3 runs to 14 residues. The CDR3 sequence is CASSYPDPKNIQYF. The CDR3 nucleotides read TGTGCCAGCAGTTACCCTGACCCGAAAAACATTCAGTACTTC.

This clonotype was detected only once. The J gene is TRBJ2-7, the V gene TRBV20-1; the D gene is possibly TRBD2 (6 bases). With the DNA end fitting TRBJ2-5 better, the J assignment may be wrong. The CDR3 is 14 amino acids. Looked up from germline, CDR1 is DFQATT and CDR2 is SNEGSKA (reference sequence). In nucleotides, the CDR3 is TGCAGTGCCGGGGGACTGACAGAAACAGAGACCCAGTACTTC. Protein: CSAGGLTETETQYF.